Listed here are 20 T cell receptor beta chains from one sample, sequenced in a study of blood T cells in healthy people across ages. PCR was performed a second time for 7 to 11 cycles using a sample-barcoded 5' primer and a J-beta primer mix. From the 5' RACE reads, TCRdb called clonotypes with MiXCR, one entry per CDR3 protein. The sample holds fewer than 700,000 distinct CDR3 sequences; approximately 40% are singletons and the top ten take roughly 30%. The sample comprised blood. These receptors originate from a man of 80 years or more in good health.

The chain employs TRBV7-2 and TRBJ2-2; D remains ambiguous. Germline V lookup: CDR1 SGHTA, CDR2 FQGNSA. This CDR3 is built from 16 residues. Trimming took 1 base from V and 0 from J, leaving 9 bases between them. CDR3 sequence (DNA): TGTGCCAGCAGCTTAGTCTCTACCGCGAACACCGGGGAGCTGTTTTTT. Translated: CASSLVSTANTGELFF. The full variable domain, completed using reference TRBV7-2 and TRBJ2-2, is GAGVSQSPSNKVTEKGKDVELRCDPISGHTALYWYRQSLGQGLEFLIYFQGNSAPDKSGLPSDRFSAERTGGSVSTLTIQRTQQEDSAVYLCASSLVSTANTGELFFGEGSRLTVL.

The V call is TRBV20-1, the J call TRBJ2-1, with D perhaps assigned TRBD1 or TRBD2 (5 bases each). Germline lookup yields CDR1 DFQATT and CDR2 SNEGSKA (reference sequence). V lost 0 bases, J lost 9 bases, and 15 bases lay in between. The length of the CDR3 is 14 residues. In DNA, the CDR3 is TGCAGTGCTAGAGACCCGGGGCCGCCCCCTGAGCAGTTCTTC. This gives the protein CSARDPGPPPEQFF.

This clonotype occurred once. The genes are TRBV6-5 and TRBJ2-2, with D uncertain. V was clipped by 6 bases and J by 4 bases, with 18 bases between them. This CDR3 is 16 amino acids long. The germline V gene encodes CDR1 MNHEY and CDR2 SVGAGI. The CDR3 bases are TGTGCCAGCAGGAGACTTATCTCGAGAGGCACCGGGGAGCTGTTTTTT. Residues: CASRRLISRGTGELFF.

This clonotype occurred a few times. The CDR3 DNA sequence: TGCAGTGCCCACCACAGCGGCACAGATACGCAGTATTTT. It is translated as CSAHHSGTDTQYF. The chain links TRBV20-1 to TRBJ2-3; D remains unclear. The CDR3 is 13 amino acids. Looked up from germline, CDR1 is DFQATT and CDR2 is SNEGSKA (reference sequence). With 6 bases removed from V and 1 base from J, the gap between germline ends came to 11 bases.

Of note for this clonotype: A read error may explain this, as a much larger clone is one base away. The chain joins TRBV3-1 to TRBJ2-1, with D tentatively TRBD1 (6 bases). The ends were cut back, 1 base at V and 13 bases at J, with 20 bases in the middle. The CDR3 sequence is 15 residues long. Germline-derived CDR1 and CDR2 are LGHDT and YNNKEL (reference sequence). The CDR3: CASSQGGTPKETQFF. CDR3 in DNA: TGTGCCAGCAGCCAAGGGGGGACACCCAAAGAGACCCAGTTCTTC.

The chain is built from TRBV29-1 and TRBJ2-5; D might be TRBD1 (5 bases). The CDR3 is 12 amino acids. V shed 3 bases and J shed 5 bases, with 10 bases lying between them. CDR1 and CDR2 (germline): SQVTM, ANQGSEA. The CDR3 is CSVDGARETQYF. CDR3 DNA: TGCAGCGTTGATGGGGCGCGGGAGACCCAGTACTTC.

This chain joins TRBV14 and TRBJ2-7, with a tentative D call TRBD2 (7 bases). The V end was cut by 3 bases, the J end by 4 bases, with 16 bases between. Germline V gene data show CDR1 as SGHDN and CDR2 as FVKESK. The CDR3 is made up of 15 amino acids. The CDR3 DNA is TGTGCCAGCAGCCAGGGACTACAGGGAGGGTACGAGCAGTACTTC. Its protein is CASSQGLQGGYEQYF.

This clonotype was detected a few times. The chain joins TRBV20-1 to TRBJ2-5; D perhaps matches TRBD1 (5 bases). V lost 3 bases and J lost 1, with 9 bases in between. This CDR3 is built from 13 residues. Germline assignment: CDR1 DFQATT and CDR2 SNEGSKA (reference sequence). The CDR3 DNA reads as TGCAGTGCTAGCCCAGGGTCCCAAGAGACCCAGTACTTC. Its translation is CSASPGSQETQYF.

This clonotype has just a few counts. The CDR3 DNA reads as TGTGCCAGCAGCTTAGCCCGGGTTGGCTACACCTTC. Translated, it gives CASSLARVGYTF. The chain links TRBV7-2 to TRBJ1-2; D gene uncertain. Germline V gene sequence: CDR1 SGHTA, CDR2 FQGNSA. The V and J ends lost 0 bases and 7 bases respectively, with 6 bases between them. The CDR3 has 12 amino acids.

J is TRBJ1-1 and V is TRBV10-3, with TRBD1 matching 12 bases. Germline assignment: CDR1 ENHRY and CDR2 SYGVKD. This CDR3 has 17 amino acids. J lost 4 bases, V lost 0 bases, and 6 bases had no gene match. The chain's CDR3 is CAISESRGTGGFTEAFF. Written as DNA, the CDR3 is TGTGCCATCAGTGAGTCTAGGGGGACAGGGGGCTTCACTGAAGCTTTCTTT.

As regards this clonotype: An end of the junction does not agree with germline; a read error may underlie this. The chain joins TRBV7-9 to TRBJ2-5, with 10 bases fitting TRBD2. Germline CDR1 and CDR2: SEHNR and FQNEAQ (reference sequence). CDR3 size: 16 residues. Here the CDR3 reads CAGSSRTSGLYNEQYF. The DNA of the CDR3 is TGTGCCGGCAGCAGTCGGACTAGCGGACTCTACAATGAGCAGTACTTC.

This clonotype appeared a few times. CDR3 protein: CASSLEGQRLNYGYTF. As DNA, the CDR3 is TGTGCCAGCAGCTTGGAAGGACAGCGCCTAAACTATGGCTACACCTTC. The chain combines TRBV5-4 with TRBJ1-2; possibly TRBD1 for D (6 bases). V was pared by 0 bases and J by 2 bases, with 14 bases between. Germline values: CDR1 SGHNT, CDR2 YYREEE (reference sequence). The CDR3 sequence is 16 residues long.

This clonotype has a handful of counts. The gene calls are TRBV29-1 and TRBJ2-1; TRBD2 aligns across 8 bases. The CDR3 has 11 residues. Germline trimming cut 7 bases from V and 8 bases from J; bases unmatched to any gene: 4. The germline V gene has CDR1 SQVTM and CDR2 ANQGSEA. The CDR3 protein is CSAGGEDEQFF. The CDR3 DNA follows: TGCAGCGCCGGGGGGGAGGATGAGCAGTTCTTC.

The chain links TRBV6-1 to TRBJ2-7; 10 bases agree with TRBD2. The V segment lost 9 bases and the J segment 10 bases; nucleotides outside the gene matches: 15. The length of the CDR3 is 14 residues. The germline V gene has CDR1 MNHNS and CDR2 SASEGT. The CDR3, as DNA: TGTGCCAGTCGAGTCACTAGCGGGATGAATACCCAGTACTTC. It is translated as CASRVTSGMNTQYF.

The chain combines TRBV29-1 with TRBJ2-5; TRBD2 matches at 8 bases. The CDR3 covers 14 residues. Germline loops: CDR1 SQVTM, CDR2 ANQGSEA. V gave up 8 bases and J gave up 3 bases; unmatched junction bases: 11. The CDR3 sequence: CSTPAGAREETQYF. CDR3 coding DNA: TGCAGCACCCCAGCGGGAGCACGGGAAGAGACCCAGTACTTC. The whole variable domain, filled in from reference TRBV29-1 and TRBJ2-5, reads SAVISQKPSRDICQRGTSLTIQCQVDSQVTMMFWYRQQPGQSLTLIATANQGSEATYESGFVIDKFPISRPNLTFSTLTVSNMSPEDSSIYLCSTPAGAREETQYFGPGTRLLVL.

This clonotype was seen a few times. A much larger clonotype is one base distant, so this may be a read error. This chain links TRBV29-1 with TRBJ2-1, with 7 bases fitting TRBD1. V was clipped by 0 bases and J by 10 bases; unmatched bases: 6. The length of the CDR3 is 13 residues. CDR1 is SQVTM, CDR2 ANQGSEA, per germline. The CDR3 DNA reads as TGCAGCGTTGAAGACGACAGGGCTTACGAGCAGTTCTTC. This sequence encodes CSVEDDRAYEQFF.

On this clonotype itself: Being one base from a much bigger clone, this may be a read error. The V and J genes are TRBV7-2 and TRBJ2-7; D might be TRBD2 (5 bases). V was shortened by 2 bases and J by 5 bases, with 19 bases between the two germline ends. In germline, CDR1 is SGHTA, CDR2 FQGNSA. The CDR3 runs 16 residues. CDR3 amino acids: CASSLFDSAGADEQYF. The DNA for the CDR3 is TGTGCCAGCAGCTTATTTGATTCGGCGGGCGCCGACGAGCAGTACTTC.

This clonotype occurred a few times. The V and J genes are TRBV14 and TRBJ1-2; 7 bases align to TRBD1. From germline, CDR1 is SGHDN and CDR2 FVKESK. Trimming at V came to 0 bases and at J to 5 bases, leaving 9 bases not matched to a gene. The CDR3 runs to 16 residues. CDR3 sequence: CASSQDTAGGLYGYTF. CDR3 nucleotide sequence: TGTGCCAGCAGCCAAGATACTGCAGGGGGTTTGTATGGCTACACCTTC. Full variable domain (rest looked up from reference TRBV14 and TRBJ1-2): EAGVTQFPSHSVIEKGQTVTLRCDPISGHDNLYWYRRVMGKEIKFLLHFVKESKQDESGMPNNRFLAERTGGTYSTLKVQPAELEDSGVYFCASSQDTAGGLYGYTFGSGTRLTVV.

The chain couples TRBV6-2 or TRBV6-3 to TRBJ2-7; D might be TRBD1 (5 bases). Looked up from germline, CDR1 is MNHEY and CDR2 is SVGEGT. The V end lost 7 bases, the J end lost 0 bases, and 10 bases lay between the germline ends. This CDR3 comprises 13 residues. In DNA form, the CDR3 reads TGTGCCAGCACCCGGACACCCTCCTACGAGCAGTACTTC. Encoded protein: CASTRTPSYEQYF.

This clonotype was picked up many times. V usage is TRBV29-1 and J usage is TRBJ2-5; 9 bases match TRBD1. The CDR3 totals 13 residues. CDR1 is SQVTM and CDR2 is ANQGSEA in the germline V gene. V dropped 5 bases and J dropped 7; count of bases not matched to a gene: 8. Here the CDR3 DNA reads TGCAGCGTTTCCGGGACAGGGAGTGGGACCCAGTACTTC. It translates to CSVSGTGSGTQYF. Supplemented by reference TRBV29-1 and TRBJ2-5, the full variable domain reads SAVISQKPSRDICQRGTSLTIQCQVDSQVTMMFWYRQQPGQSLTLIATANQGSEATYESGFVIDKFPISRPNLTFSTLTVSNMSPEDSSIYLCSVSGTGSGTQYFGPGTRLLVL.